One and the same sample provided the 19 T cell receptor beta chains below, sequenced in a study of blood T cell repertoires in COVID-19. The method was immunoSEQ multiplex PCR; TCRdb's version includes in-frame clones alone and lacks a portion of them. The data hold 150,000 to 160,000 clones, with approximately 80% observed a single time. Specimen: peripheral blood. The receptors originated from a man aged 55 to 70 with acute or convalescent COVID-19.

This clone has just a few counts. The chain uses TRBV18 and TRBJ1-2; D is possibly TRBD1 (6 bases). In germline, CDR1 is KGHSH, CDR2 LQKENI. V shed 6 bases and J shed 4 bases, with 12 bases lying between them. The length of the CDR3 is 13 residues. CDR3 in DNA: TGTGCCAGCTCCGCCACAGGGAGCTATGGCTACACCTTC. Its protein is CASSATGSYGYTF.

The chain is built from TRBV6-4 and TRBJ1-5; perhaps TRBD1 as D (6 bases). CDR3 length: 13 residues. The germline V gene has CDR1 MRHNA and CDR2 SNTAGT. Trimming pared 5 bases from V and 7 bases from J, leaving 12 bases between. The CDR3: CASSPEGGQPQHF. CDR3 sequence (DNA): TGTGCCAGCAGTCCAGAAGGGGGACAGCCCCAGCATTTT.

J is TRBJ1-6 and V is TRBV20-1; D is uncertain. This CDR3 is built from 11 residues. Looked up from germline, CDR1 is DFQATT and CDR2 is SNEGSKA (reference sequence). The CDR3 is CFVGYNSPLHF. CDR3 DNA: TGCTTTGTCGGCTATAATTCACCCCTCCACTTT.

The rearrangement joins TRBV7-2 to TRBJ1-1, with 8 bases fitting TRBD1. The ends lost 6 bases at V and 1 base at J; junction bases unmatched: 4. The germline CDR1 and CDR2 sequences are SGHTA and FQGNSA. The CDR3 has 14 residues. The CDR3 reads CASRMQGANTEAFF. The CDR3 bases are TGTGCCAGCAGGATGCAGGGGGCGAACACTGAAGCTTTCTTT.

This chain joins TRBV18 and TRBJ1-2; D unclear. The CDR3 is made up of 14 amino acids. Trimming pared 2 bases from V and 5 bases from J, leaving 12 bases between. Germline V gene sequence: CDR1 KGHSH, CDR2 LQKENI. CDR3 coding DNA: TGTGCCAGCTCACCAAGGATCGGGGATTATGGCTACACCTTC. It codes for CASSPRIGDYGYTF.

V usage is TRBV28 and J usage is TRBJ2-5, with D maybe TRBD2 (6 bases). The CDR3 is 12 amino acids. V was cut by 10 bases and J by 7 bases, with 16 bases left in between. Germline CDR1 reads MDHEN; CDR2 reads SYDVKM. As DNA, the CDR3 is TGTGCCACCACTTACGGGAGTGGGACCCAGTACTTC. Translated: CATTYGSGTQYF.

The CDR3 is CASSADEEGADGGYTF. CDR3 in DNA: TGTGCCAGCAGCGCCGACGAGGAGGGGGCGGACGGTGGCTACACCTTC. The chain links TRBV9 to TRBJ1-2; 7 bases are shared with TRBD1. J gave up 7 bases and V 3 bases, and 15 bases lay outside the gene matches. The CDR3 loop spans 16 amino acids. Germline loops: CDR1 SGDLS, CDR2 YYNGEE.

This clone appeared once. The V call is TRBV4-3, the J call TRBJ2-1, with 10 bases aligning to TRBD2. Germline-derived CDR1 and CDR2 are LGHNA and YSLEER. The CDR3 consists of 15 residues. The J segment lost 12 bases and the V segment lost 2 bases, leaving 10 bases of the junction unmatched. DNA of the CDR3: TGCGCCAGCAGCCAATTGTGGACTAGCGGAACGGTGCAGTTCTTC. Its translation: CASSQLWTSGTVQFF.

The chain couples TRBV18 to TRBJ1-1, with 10 bases lining up with TRBD1. The germline V gene encodes CDR1 KGHSH and CDR2 LQKENI. The V and J ends lost 3 bases and 3 bases, in that order; junction bases with no gene match: 7. The CDR3 contains 16 residues. DNA of the CDR3: TGTGCCAGCTCACCGGGACAGGGGTTTTTGGACACTGAAGCTTTCTTT. Translated, it gives CASSPGQGFLDTEAFF.

This chain connects TRBV19 to TRBJ1-1, with D maybe TRBD1 (6 bases). The V gene lost 6 bases and the J gene lost 8 bases, with 13 bases spanning the gap. Per germline, CDR1 LNHDA and CDR2 SQIVND (reference sequence). The CDR3 is 12 amino acids. CDR3 in DNA: TGTGCCAGTAGGACAGGTGTGAAAGAAGCTTTCTTT. This translates into CASRTGVKEAFF.

This chain connects TRBV7-9 to TRBJ2-1; 13 nucleotides match TRBD2. Looked up from germline, CDR1 is SEHNR and CDR2 is FQNEAQ (reference sequence). This CDR3 region has 17 residues. V gave up 4 bases and J gave up 7 bases; unmatched junction bases: 10. The DNA of the CDR3 is TGTGCCAGCAGCTGGGGGAGTGGGACTAGCGGGACTAATGAGCAGTTCTTC. Translating it yields CASSWGSGTSGTNEQFF.

This clone was counted a few times. The chain employs TRBV9 and TRBJ1-1; possibly TRBD1 for D (6 bases). CDR1 and CDR2 (germline): SGDLS, YYNGEE. With 3 bases removed from V and 2 bases from J, the gap between germline ends came to 11 bases. This CDR3 region has 14 residues. The CDR3 DNA reads TGTGCCAGCAGCGCCCTACAGGGTAACACTGAAGCTTTCTTT. It codes for CASSALQGNTEAFF.

The chain has TRBV18 and TRBJ2-5, with a possible D match to TRBD1 (6 bases). This CDR3 has 14 amino acids. Germline V gene lookup returns CDR1 KGHSH and CDR2 LQKENI. Trimming cost V 4 bases and J 0 bases, with 9 bases left between them. The chain's CDR3 is CASSLGQNQETQYF. CDR3 nucleotide sequence: TGTGCCAGCTCACTCGGACAGAACCAAGAGACCCAGTACTTC.

The chain has TRBV7-2 and TRBJ2-2; D is perhaps TRBD2 (5 bases). V lost 5 bases and J lost 6, with 16 bases in between. CDR3 length: 15 residues. Germline V gene data show CDR1 as SGHTA and CDR2 as FQGNSA. The CDR3 sequence is CASSPGGIWPGELFF. DNA of the CDR3: TGTGCCAGCAGCCCCGGAGGTATCTGGCCCGGGGAGCTGTTTTTT.

This sequence joins TRBV6-5 and TRBJ2-1, with TRBD2 identical over 8 bases. CDR1 is MNHEY and CDR2 is SVGAGI in the germline V gene. After removal of 4 bases from V and 0 bases from J, the junction contained 2 bases not matched to a gene. The CDR3 covers 15 residues. The CDR3 here is CASSFGTSSYNEQFF. The CDR3 region has the DNA TGTGCCAGCAGTTTCGGGACTAGCTCCTACAATGAGCAGTTCTTC.

The genes are TRBV9 and TRBJ2-5, with 8 positions matching TRBD2. CDR1 is SGDLS and CDR2 is YYNGEE in the germline V gene. The CDR3 consists of 16 residues. V trimming: 4 bases; J trimming: 5 bases; junction bases outside the gene matches: 13. CDR3 bases: TGTGCCAGCAGCACTGGGGGCAGCGGGGGTCTGGAGACCCAGTACTTC. Its protein product is CASSTGGSGGLETQYF. Drawing the rest from reference TRBV9 and TRBJ2-5, the complete variable domain is DSGVTQTPKHLITATGQRVTLRCSPRSGDLSVYWYQQSLDQGLQFLIQYYNGEERAKGNILERFSAQQFPDLHSELNLSSLELGDSALYFCASSTGGSGGLETQYFGPGTRLLVL.

The chain is built from TRBV7-2 and TRBJ2-5, with TRBD2 matching 12 bases. The CDR3 loop spans 16 amino acids. CDR1 and CDR2 from the germline V gene are SGHTA and FQGNSA. Trimming removed 5 bases from V and 4 bases from J; junction bases left unmatched: 8. CDR3 sequence reads: CASSPILGLAGETQYF. CDR3 nucleotides: TGTGCCAGCAGCCCGATTCTGGGACTAGCGGGAGAGACCCAGTACTTC.

The rearrangement links TRBV19 to TRBJ1-2; D is possibly TRBD1 (5 bases). With 3 bases removed from V and 1 base from J, the gap between germline ends came to 12 bases. The germline gives CDR1 LNHDA, CDR2 SQIVND (reference sequence). The CDR3 sequence is 15 residues long. Here the CDR3 reads CASSITSTVNYGYTF. The DNA of the CDR3 is TGTGCCAGTAGTATCACCTCGACAGTTAACTATGGCTACACCTTC.

This clone was seen just once. This sequence joins TRBV11-2 and TRBJ2-7, with D perhaps matching TRBD2 (5 bases). Germline V gene data show CDR1 as SGHAT and CDR2 as FQNNGV. Trimming shortened V by 5 bases and J by 3 bases, and 17 bases separated the two germline ends. CDR3 length: 15 amino acids. CDR3 nucleotide sequence: TGTGCCAGCAGCGCCGGACTGGGAGCGGTCTACGAGCAGTACTTC. This codes for CASSAGLGAVYEQYF.